The clone carrying this T cell receptor beta chain has a single count. What it recognizes is unknown. This specimen belongs to a study of PD-L1 blockade in urothelial cancer. As for the study in general: Every 3 weeks, patients received intravenous atezolizumab 1,200 mg, beginning 2014. Analyzed time points were 3 weeks (second dose) and 6 weeks after therapy began.

The CDR3 totals 14 residues. V was cut by 0 bases and J by 4 bases, with 10 bases left in between. Germline values: CDR1 SGHDT, CDR2 YYEEEE. Every PCR received spiked-in synthetic TCR analog templates. TCRdb's table, derived via immunoSEQ multiplex PCR, lists solely in-frame clones and lacks some. Of under 95,000 clones listed, roughly 84% were seen once; the top ten hold approximately 2.1%. Documented time point: pretreatment peripheral blood. General study findings and limits: Survival was better when pretreatment blood TCR clonality fell below the median.

The gene calls are TRBV5-6 and TRBJ1-2, with a weak D call TRBD1 (5 bases). The receptor comes from a man aged 55 to 70 with urothelial cancer. The specimen comprised PBMCs, sampled around atezolizumab (anti-PD-L1) treatment. The CDR3 here is CASSLVGQGYGYTF. CDR3 nucleotide sequence: TGTGCCAGCAGCTTGGTGGGGCAGGGCTATGGCTACACCTTC.